This T cell receptor beta chain was recovered during a study of identical twins (TCRdb year 2016). Notes on the research overall: The study deep-sequenced TCR alpha and beta repertoires from monozygotic twins, unrelated adults of various ages and cord blood to test whether fetal clonotypes persist. To rule out contamination, replicate twin experiments were performed at different times with different library preparation protocols.

This clonotype was seen at least ten times. The specificity of this receptor is unknown. No much larger clone exists at a distance of one base, and base qualities are not known. Trimming accounts for 0 bases at V and 5 bases at J, while the number of junction bases matched to no gene is 10. The CDR3 contains 17 residues, cysteine and phenylalanine counted. Kept here is only the CDR3 DNA, which spans 51 bases and is read in frame from base 1. According to the germline V gene, CDR1 reads MGHRA and CDR2 reads YSYEKL. The receptor library was made with 5' RACE. The instrument given in TCRdb is Illumina HiSeq 2000. Template switching added a universal primer binding site, and the final cDNA carried a unique molecular identifier that allowed TCR cDNA molecules to be counted accurately. Specific primers in the conserved constant-segment region were used to synthesize first-strand cDNA for TCR alpha and beta chains. Each cDNA library was double barcoded, with a SMART-Mk sample barcode plus Illumina barcodes, to control for contamination. TruSeq adapter sequences along with Illumina sample barcodes were introduced in two successive PCR steps. The TCR alpha and beta cDNA libraries were sequenced on the Illumina HiSeq platform using custom primers. The original methods were these. Raw reads were processed with MiGEC to extract unique molecular identifiers, and MiXCR was used to determine CDR3 positions. Recombination models were inferred per individual with the repgenHMM and IGoR tools using an EM algorithm. The analysis of shared clonotypes was done with the tcR package in R, with sharing normalized by the product of cloneset sizes. Out-of-frame nonproductive sequences were analyzed to study raw recombination free of thymic and clonal selection effects. TCRdb redid the processing of the public reads, applying fastp at Q25 and MiXCR, and retained in-frame beta chains. Rows with a matching CDR3 protein are joined into one entry that keeps the most common DNA and genes. These V and J calls are TCRdb output, not the study's own analysis. The sample profile shows about 480,000 distinct CDR3 sequences; approximately 15% of them were found once. The ten largest clonotypes hold 0.4% to 0.55% of the sample.

Study-wide conclusions, independent of this receptor: Recombination models systematically underestimated out-of-frame TCR alpha sharing in monozygotic twins but agreed with sharing between unrelated individuals. Zero-insertion analyses could be partly confounded by invariant T cells such as MAIT and iNKT, although diverse VJ usage argued against such confounding for most clonotypes. Conclusions relied on cross-sectional statistical analysis, since the same donors could not be followed over many years. Fewer insertions were carried by abundant cord blood beta clonotypes, a similar but weaker trend appeared in young adult naive repertoires, and no such trend appeared in memory repertoires. Compared with coincidental sharing between unrelated individuals, out-of-frame TCR alpha sequences shared between twins had an excess of sequences with low generation probability. A weaker excess of twin sharing was found in beta out-of-frame sequences because the signal-to-noise ratio was lowered by fewer shared sequences.

Every donor in the study was a healthy Caucasian. Three pairs of female monozygotic twins, all aged about 18 to 30 years, made up the twin cohort. Positive isolation kits from Invitrogen were used to isolate the CD4+ and CD8+ T cell populations. These data were also reused for a study on yellow fever vaccine responses in identical twins. As described in the second report: The T cell response to vaccination in identical twins was reported by the authors to appear partly convergent and partly personalized. In identical twins, the study followed T cell clones that responded to the vaccine with precision.

This sequence was found in a woman in her late teens or twenties in good health. The receptor chain draws on TRBV4-1 and TRBJ2-1, with 7 middle bases fitting TRBD2. Input material: CD4+ T cells sorted from blood. The DNA reads TGCGCCAGCAGCCAAGAGGGAGCGGGGACGAAGAACAATGAGCAGTTCTTC. Its product reads: CASSQEGAGTKNNEQFF.